In its sample, the clone carrying this T cell receptor beta chain was seen many times. The data originate from a study of regulatory T cells in long-lasting Graves disease. Investigators prepared the TCR beta libraries by applying iRepertoire HTBI primers and Arm-PCR of CDR3 regions. In TCRdb, the multiplex PCR reads were re-called with MiXCR into one record per CDR3 protein. The sample lists around 250,000 distinct CDR3 sequences; 20% to 25% were seen once. Per the germline V gene, CDR1 is SNHLY and CDR2 is FYNNEI. Trimming removed 1 base from V and 4 bases from J, with 7 bases in between. The CDR3 is made up of 13 amino acids. Time point reported: newly diagnosed GD, antithyroid drugs for less than 3 months. With RNA extracted from PBMCs as input, the TCR library was made.

The sequence derives from a female donor with Graves disease. The specimen comprised peripheral blood mononuclear cells (PBMCs), sampled at new diagnosis, from a patient treated with antithyroid drugs. This rearrangement joins TRBV2 to TRBJ1-2; no definite D call. The CDR3 nucleotides read TGTGCCAGCAGTGAAGGTCTGGGCTATGGCTACACCTTC. It is translated as CASSEGLGYGYTF.